The next 10 T cell receptor beta chains were all read from a single sample in a study of identifying expanded T cells in peripheral blood. The method was immunoSEQ multiplex PCR; TCRdb's version includes in-frame clones alone and lacks a portion of them. This table holds some 78,000 clones, less than 90% found once. Sequencing was carried out using blood. The source of these receptors is a person between 18 and 70 years old in good health.

The genes are TRBV9 and TRBJ2-1, with D unclear. Germline V CDR1 and CDR2: SGDLS, YYNGEE. With 0 bases removed from V and 0 bases from J, the gap between germline ends came to 7 bases. The CDR3 is 15 amino acids. As DNA, the CDR3 is TGTGCCAGCAGCGTAGTGACCAGCTCCTACAATGAGCAGTTCTTC. Residues: CASSVVTSSYNEQFF.

This chain uses TRBV5-6 with TRBJ2-7; tentative D call: TRBD1 (7 bases). Germline-derived CDR1 and CDR2 are SGHDT and YYEEEE. CDR3 length equals 14 residues. Trimming removed 5 bases from V and 7 bases from J, with 19 bases in between. DNA of the CDR3: TGTGCCAGCAGTCCGGCAGGGGGGCTTGTAGAGCAGTACTTC. Translation: CASSPAGGLVEQYF. The whole variable domain, filled in from reference TRBV5-6 and TRBJ2-7, reads DAGVTQSPTHLIKTRGQQVTLRCSPKSGHDTVSWYQQALGQGPQFIFQYYEEEERQRGNFPDRFSGHQFPNYSSELNVNALLLGDSALYLCASSPAGGLVEQYFGPGTRLTVT.

The chain joins TRBV6-9 to TRBJ1-1; D is perhaps TRBD1 (6 bases). CDR3 length: 11 residues. Germline CDR1 reads MNHGY; CDR2 reads SVAAGI. The V end was cut by 10 bases, the J end by 5 bases, with 11 bases between. The CDR3 nucleotides read TGTGCCACCATAGGGGGTACTGAAGCTTTCTTT. This codes for CATIGGTEAFF.

This clone has a handful of counts. Within the sample, other DNA sequences also encode this same CDR3. This sequence joins TRBV28 and TRBJ1-4, with D possibly TRBD1 on 5 matching bases. The CDR3 is made up of 16 amino acids. The germline V and J ends were trimmed by 5 bases and 0 bases, with 13 bases remaining between them. Germline V lookup: CDR1 MDHEN, CDR2 SYDVKM. The CDR3: CASSPAGHATNEKLFF. As DNA, the CDR3 is TGTGCCAGCAGTCCGGCAGGGCATGCAACTAATGAAAAACTGTTTTTT.

The J gene is TRBJ2-1, the V gene TRBV9, with D perhaps assigned TRBD1 or TRBD2 (5 bases each). Germline values: CDR1 SGDLS, CDR2 YYNGEE. V was pared by 4 bases and J by 9 bases, with 20 bases between. The CDR3 loop spans 15 amino acids. The CDR3 spells CASSTGTNLGSEQFF. The CDR3 nucleotides are TGTGCCAGCAGCACCGGGACCAACCTGGGAAGTGAGCAGTTCTTC.

The J gene is TRBJ2-7, the V gene TRBV6-5, with D tentatively TRBD2 (6 bases). The CDR3 runs 15 residues. In germline, CDR1 is MNHEY, CDR2 SVGAGI. V was cut by 5 bases and J by 0 bases, with 14 bases left in between. The CDR3 loop is CASSRDSGTSYEQYF. The CDR3 DNA is TGTGCCAGCAGTCGTGATAGCGGTACCTCCTACGAGCAGTACTTC.

V is TRBV15 and J is TRBJ2-7, with D hard to call. The germline V and J ends were trimmed by 4 bases and 7 bases, with 11 bases remaining between them. Germline loops: CDR1 LNHNV, CDR2 YYDKDF (reference sequence). This CDR3 spans 12 amino acids. CDR3 residues: CATSNVASEQYF. DNA of the CDR3: TGTGCCACCAGCAATGTGGCTAGTGAGCAGTACTTC.

This chain joins TRBV7-2 and TRBJ2-1; no firm D call. V shed 4 bases and J shed 5 bases, with 12 bases lying between them. The CDR3 length is 14 residues. Per the germline V gene, CDR1 is SGHTA and CDR2 is FQGNSA. This CDR3 reads CASSWVVLDNEQFF. CDR3 nucleotide sequence: TGTGCCAGCAGCTGGGTCGTCTTGGACAATGAGCAGTTCTTC.

The rearrangement joins TRBV7-6 to TRBJ1-3; D is possibly TRBD1 (5 bases). V dropped 4 bases and J dropped 3 bases, with 13 bases sitting between them. From germline, CDR1 is SGHVS and CDR2 FNYEAQ. This CDR3 is built from 15 residues. The CDR3 region has the DNA TGTGCCAGCAGCTCGCCATGGACAAGTGGAAACACCATATATTTT. As protein: CASSSPWTSGNTIYF.

This clone was observed once. The chain is built from TRBV11-2 and TRBJ2-7; TRBD2 matches at 11 bases. The V gene's germline CDR1 is SGHAT and CDR2 FQNNGV. The J segment lost 3 bases and the V segment lost 1 base, leaving 5 bases of the junction unmatched. The length of the CDR3 is 16 residues. DNA of the CDR3: TGTGCCAGCAGCTTAGCCCCGGGACTAGCGGACTACGAGCAGTACTTC. Its translation: CASSLAPGLADYEQYF.